This TCR beta chain originates from a study of CD8 T cells in Susac syndrome. On the study more broadly: Susac syndrome patients were untreated, on corticosteroids with some adding intravenous immunoglobulin, or on intravenous immunoglobulin only. Whole-study results and caveats: The authors acknowledged that the study's TCR sequencing and HLA analysis involved relatively few individuals.

The RNA, about 0.45 to 1 ug, was put through reverse transcription using random hexamers. It was immunoSEQ multiplex PCR that amplified TCR beta CDR3 across 54 Vbeta and 13 Jbeta. One entry per CDR3 protein, called by TCRdb with MiXCR from the immunoSEQ multiplex PCR reads. The sample has under 200,000 distinct CDR3 sequences; 90% to 95% are singletons. Germline CDR1 is SGHRS and CDR2 is YFSETQ. The CDR3 runs to 16 residues. Deletions cut 1 base from V and 6 bases from J, with 17 bases between. Susac syndrome patients met recently defined diagnostic criteria for definite or probable disease. Worth noting for this clonotype: What it binds is not known.

Sequencing was performed on CD4+ T cells from PBMCs. V usage is TRBV5-1 and J usage is TRBJ2-1; D is perhaps TRBD1 or TRBD2 (5 bases each). This TCR came from a human donor with Susac syndrome. The CDR3 is CASSLLSGTWSNEQFF. The CDR3, as DNA: TGCGCCAGCAGCTTGTTATCAGGGACGTGGAGCAATGAGCAGTTCTTC.